Below, one T cell receptor beta chain is given with its context. Its cognate antigen is unknown. The method was immunoSEQ multiplex PCR; TCRdb's version includes in-frame clones alone and lacks a portion of them. The table shows 90,000 to 120,000 clones, with about nine tenths occurring only once. The record originates from a study of T cell responses to AZD1222 COVID-19 vaccine. Overall study findings and caveats: Only a handful of individuals given AZD1222 were seropositive at baseline. Repertoires were collected only later (after the peak T cell response had occurred). Unmutated variant regions are reportedly the target of nearly half of TCRs that are spike-specific. Clonal diversity was possibly underestimated; the donors were predominantly white British and more often female.

Germline lookup yields CDR1 MNHEY and CDR2 SMNVEV (reference sequence). This CDR3 is 15 amino acids long. With 5 bases clipped from V and 6 bases from J, the junction kept 11 bases outside the gene matches. The sample was peripheral blood, taken 28 days after the second dose of the MenACWY control vaccine. The receptor comes from an adult who received the MenACWY meningococcal vaccine as a control. This chain connects TRBV27 to TRBJ1-2; 8 bases fit TRBD1. This CDR3 is CASSPASPGGHGYTF. The DNA of the CDR3 is TGTGCCAGCAGTCCCGCATCTCCAGGGGGCCATGGCTACACCTTC.